This T cell receptor (beta chain) stems from a study of blood T cell repertoires in COVID-19. Study-level information: Acute and convalescent COVID-19 samples came from the United States, Italy and Spain. Sample material is recorded as cDNA or gDNA derived from T cells, B-cell-depleted T cells, or PBMCs.

Germline V gene sequence: CDR1 MRHNA, CDR2 SNTAGT. The V and J ends lost 6 bases and 7 bases, in that order; junction bases with no gene match: 9. The CDR3 sequence is 16 residues long. How the authors handled the data: From reference gene primer amplification, estimates of nucleated cell counts were derived. Only in-frame clones appear in the TCRdb table, and some are missing; sequencing was by immunoSEQ multiplex PCR. V, J and clone size derive from that table, while D and trimming were established from the DNA sequence. The sample holds 210,000 or so clones, 80% seen once. V and J are TRBV6-4 and TRBJ2-1; 13 bases are a match to TRBD2. The clonotype comes from a human donor in a cohort sampled during active COVID-19. The specimen sequenced was peripheral blood. DNA of the CDR3: TGTGCCAGCAGCGAGAGAACTAGCGGGAGGGTTAATGAGCAGTTCTTC. Translation gives CASSERTSGRVNEQFF.